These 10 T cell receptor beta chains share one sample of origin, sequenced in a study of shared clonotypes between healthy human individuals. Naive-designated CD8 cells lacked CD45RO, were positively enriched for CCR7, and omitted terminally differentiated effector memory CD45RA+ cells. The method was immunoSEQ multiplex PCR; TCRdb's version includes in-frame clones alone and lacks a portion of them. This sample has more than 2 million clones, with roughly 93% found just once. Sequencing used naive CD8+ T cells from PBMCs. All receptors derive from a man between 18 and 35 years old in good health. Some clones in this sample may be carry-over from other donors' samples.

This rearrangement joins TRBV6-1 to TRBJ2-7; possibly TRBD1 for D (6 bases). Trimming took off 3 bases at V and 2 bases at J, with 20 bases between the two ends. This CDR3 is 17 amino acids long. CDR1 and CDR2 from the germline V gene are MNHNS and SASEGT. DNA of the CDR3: TGTGCCAGCAGTGATCCACAGGGCCTCCCCTTAACCTACGAGCAGTACTTC. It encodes CASSDPQGLPLTYEQYF.

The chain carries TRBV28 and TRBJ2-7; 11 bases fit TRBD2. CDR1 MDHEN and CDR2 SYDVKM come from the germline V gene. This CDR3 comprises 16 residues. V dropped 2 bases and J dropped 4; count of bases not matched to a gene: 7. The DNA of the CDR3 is TGTGCCAGCAGTTTAATCCTAGCGGGAGGCTTATACGAGCAGTACTTC. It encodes CASSLILAGGLYEQYF.

CDR3 loop: CATAKRGMAHTGELFF. CDR3 sequence (DNA): TGTGCCACCGCTAAGAGGGGGATGGCCCACACCGGGGAGCTGTTTTTT. The V and J genes are TRBV28 and TRBJ2-2, with a weak D call TRBD1 (6 bases). The germline V and J ends were trimmed by 10 bases and 3 bases, with 21 bases remaining between them. Germline assignment: CDR1 MDHEN and CDR2 SYDVKM. The CDR3 length is 16 residues.

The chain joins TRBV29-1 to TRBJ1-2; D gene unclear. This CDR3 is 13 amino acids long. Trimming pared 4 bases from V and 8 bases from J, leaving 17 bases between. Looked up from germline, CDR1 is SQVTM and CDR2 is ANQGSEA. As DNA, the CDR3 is TGCAGCGTTGTCTTGGTAAATCCCCCGGGCTACACCTTC. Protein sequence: CSVVLVNPPGYTF.

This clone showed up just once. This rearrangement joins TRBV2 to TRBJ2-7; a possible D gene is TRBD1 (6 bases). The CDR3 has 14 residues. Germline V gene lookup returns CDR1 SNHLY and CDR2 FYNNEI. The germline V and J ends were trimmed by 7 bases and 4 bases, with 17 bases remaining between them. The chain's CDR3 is CASTWSRGRYEQYF. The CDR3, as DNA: TGTGCCAGCACCTGGAGCAGGGGCCGGTACGAGCAGTACTTC.

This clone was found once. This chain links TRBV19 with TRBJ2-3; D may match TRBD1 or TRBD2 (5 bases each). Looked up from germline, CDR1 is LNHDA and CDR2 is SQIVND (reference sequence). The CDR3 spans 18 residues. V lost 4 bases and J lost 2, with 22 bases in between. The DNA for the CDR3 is TGTGCCAGTAGTAGGGACCGTCGACCCGTCCTTATCACAGATACGCAGTATTTT. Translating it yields CASSRDRRPVLITDTQYF. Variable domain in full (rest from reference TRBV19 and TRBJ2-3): DGGITQSPKYLFRKEGQNVTLSCEQNLNHDAMYWYRQDPGQGLRLIYYSQIVNDFQKGDIAEGYSVSREKKESFPLTVTSAQKNPTAFYLCASSRDRRPVLITDTQYFGPGTRLTVL.

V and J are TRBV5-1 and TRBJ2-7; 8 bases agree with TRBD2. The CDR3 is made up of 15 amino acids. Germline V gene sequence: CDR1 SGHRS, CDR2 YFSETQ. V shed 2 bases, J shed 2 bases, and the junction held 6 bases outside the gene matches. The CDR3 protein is CASSLKTGGTYEQYF. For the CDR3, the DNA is TGCGCCAGCAGCTTAAAGACGGGAGGGACCTACGAGCAGTACTTC.

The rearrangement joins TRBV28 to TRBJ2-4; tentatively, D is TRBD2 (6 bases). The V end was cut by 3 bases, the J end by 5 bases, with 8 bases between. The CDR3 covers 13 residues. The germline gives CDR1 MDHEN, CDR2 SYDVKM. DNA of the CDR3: TGTGCCAGCAGTTTCACGGGAGAAAACATTCAGTACTTC. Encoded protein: CASSFTGENIQYF.

CDR3 loop: CASSLGQGSYTF. For the CDR3, the DNA is TGTGCCAGCAGCTTGGGACAGGGGAGCTACACCTTC. This chain joins TRBV7-9 and TRBJ1-2, with 10 bases lining up with TRBD1. V lost 3 bases to trimming and J lost 9 bases; unmatched junction nucleotides: 1. This CDR3 spans 12 amino acids. Germline CDR1 reads SEHNR; CDR2 reads FQNEAQ (reference sequence). The full variable domain, in which reference TRBV7-9 and TRBJ1-2 provide the parts outside the CDR3, is DTGVSQNPRHKITKRGQNVTFRCDPISEHNRLYWYRQTLGQGPEFLTYFQNEAQLEKSRLLSDRFSAERPKGSFSTLEIQRTEQGDSAMYLCASSLGQGSYTFGSGTRLTVV.

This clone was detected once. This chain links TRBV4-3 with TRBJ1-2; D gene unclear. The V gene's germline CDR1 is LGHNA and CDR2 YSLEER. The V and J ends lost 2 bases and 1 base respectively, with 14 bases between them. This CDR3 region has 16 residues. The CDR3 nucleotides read TGCGCCAGCAGCCAAAAGTTATCCGGGATTAACTATGGCTACACCTTC. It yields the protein CASSQKLSGINYGYTF.